This paragraph covers one TCR beta chain sequence. Other nucleotide sequences in the sample specify the same CDR3. These data belong to a study of T cell changes during pregnancy in multiple sclerosis. Profiled with immunoSEQ multiplex PCR; TCRdb holds only in-frame clones, not every one. The sample lists fewer than 100,000 clones, around 91% occurring once. CDR3 size: 17 residues. The V and J ends lost 0 bases and 7 bases respectively, with 22 bases between them. CDR1 is LGHNA and CDR2 is YSLEER in the germline V gene. The origin of this receptor is a female donor with multiple sclerosis, enrolled in a pregnancy study. This chain connects TRBV4-3 to TRBJ2-7; the D gene is possibly TRBD1 (6 bases). The starting material was peripheral blood, obtained before pregnancy. The CDR3 loop reads CASSQDGAAGENYEQYF. The CDR3 DNA is TGCGCCAGCAGCCAAGATGGGGCAGCAGGGGAAAACTATGAGCAGTACTTC.